The rows below give T cell receptor beta chains drawn from one sample of a study of CD8+ T cells in alopecia areata. Assay used: immunoSEQ multiplex PCR; TCRdb lists only in-frame clones, some missing. The repertoire consists of about 130,000 clones, with nearly 55% occurring once and the leading ten covering roughly 15%. Specimen: CD8+ T cells sorted from blood, collected at week 4, from a patient treated with tofacitinib. All receptors come from a human donor with alopecia areata. The CDR3 runs from the conserved cysteine through the conserved F or W.

J	V	CDR3
TRBJ1-5	TRBV2	CASVGGGSNQPQHF
TRBJ1-6	TRBV27	CASSLSPGYNSPLHF
TRBJ1-6	TRBV30	CAWRLKPLVGNSPLHF
TRBJ2-7	TRBV6-5	CASSYLGLGLDEQYF
TRBJ2-2	TRBV19	CASSLDREGTGELFF
TRBJ2-2	TRBV6-6	CASSYSMARNTGELFF
TRBJ2-7	TRBV5-6	CASSWGPGVYEQYF
TRBJ1-1	TRBV6-1	CASIKSPEAFF
TRBJ2-1	TRBV9	CASSVAGRINEQFF
TRBJ1-2	TRBV14	CASSQDGSYSNYGYTF